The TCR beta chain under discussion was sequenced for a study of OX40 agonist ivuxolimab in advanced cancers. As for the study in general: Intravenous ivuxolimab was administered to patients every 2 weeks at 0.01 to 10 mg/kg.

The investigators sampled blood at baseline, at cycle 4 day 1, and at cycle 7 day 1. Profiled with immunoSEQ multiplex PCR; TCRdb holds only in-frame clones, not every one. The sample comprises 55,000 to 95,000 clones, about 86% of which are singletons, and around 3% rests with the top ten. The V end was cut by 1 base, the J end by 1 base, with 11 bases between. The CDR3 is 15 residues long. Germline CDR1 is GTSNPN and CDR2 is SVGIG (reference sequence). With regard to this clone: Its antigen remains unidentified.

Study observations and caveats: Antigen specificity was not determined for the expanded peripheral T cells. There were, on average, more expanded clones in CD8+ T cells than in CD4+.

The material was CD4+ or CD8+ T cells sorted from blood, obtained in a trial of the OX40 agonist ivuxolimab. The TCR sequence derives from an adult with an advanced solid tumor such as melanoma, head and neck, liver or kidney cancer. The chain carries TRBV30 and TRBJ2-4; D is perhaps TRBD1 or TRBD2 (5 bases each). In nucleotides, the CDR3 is TGTGCCTGGAGTGGACATCGGGGCGCCAAAAACATTCAGTACTTC. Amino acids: CAWSGHRGAKNIQYF.